A few counts support the clone carrying this T cell receptor (beta chain). The antigen is undetermined. Germline CDR1 MNHNY, CDR2 SVGAGI (reference sequence). With 5 bases clipped from V and 8 bases from J, the junction kept 6 bases outside the gene matches. There are 13 residues in the CDR3. This sample was included in a study of T cell repertoires in cytomegalovirus infection. Overall study context: Selected CMV epitopes included recently identified HLA-C-restricted ones as well as well-studied HLA-B-restricted ones. Through public TCR beta signatures, both CMV infection and matching HLA type were indicated.

TCRdb redid the calling of the reads with MiXCR, one entry per CDR3 protein. The table has roughly 570,000 distinct CDR3 sequences, 40% seen once. The study, taken as a whole, reports: CMV-specific TCR beta clonotypes restricted by HLA-C were the ones dominating the ex vivo response. The study identified carriers of CMV plus the relevant HLA from cumulative public TCR beta family frequency.

The source material was cultured PBMCs, sampled from culture after CMV antigen stimulation. This receptor was taken from a human donor in good health (CMV status not recorded). Some clones in this sample may be carry-over from other donors' samples. The V and J genes are TRBV6-6 and TRBJ2-1; 7 bases fit TRBD1. CDR3 amino acids: CASSLQGLDEQFF. The DNA of the CDR3 is TGTGCCAGCAGTCTACAGGGGTTGGATGAGCAGTTCTTC.